The clone carrying this T cell receptor (beta chain) was seen only a few times. TCRdb re-called the 5' RACE reads through MiXCR, storing one row per CDR3 protein. The profile shows around 310,000 distinct CDR3 sequences, around 4.5% of them singletons. The data are from a study of T cells after yellow fever vaccination. V was clipped by 4 bases and J by 2 bases, with 9 bases between them. The CDR3 is made up of 13 amino acids. Germline CDR1 reads SGHTA; CDR2 reads FQGNSA. The chain recombines TRBV7-2 with TRBJ2-7; no definite D call. The sample consisted of PBMCs, taken 15 days after the yellow fever booster vaccination. This sequence originates from a young man who received the YFV17D yellow fever vaccine. In DNA form, the CDR3 reads TGTGCCAGCAGCTGGCAGCCAGCCTACGAGCAGTACGTC. The encoded protein is CASSWQPAYEQYV.